This T cell receptor (beta chain) was documented in a study of blood T cell repertoires in COVID-19. Per the original data handling: Amplification of reference gene primers was used by the study to estimate nucleated cell counts. The assay was immunoSEQ multiplex PCR, and TCRdb's table has in-frame clones only and misses some. V and J calls and clone size are copied from that table; D and trimming were computed from the DNA. The repertoire has just over 60,000 clones, less than 80% of them found once; the top ten carry 15% to 20%. CDR1 is MNHEY, CDR2 SMNVEV, per germline (reference sequence). V was shortened by 1 base and J by 6 bases, with 12 bases between the two germline ends. There are 15 residues in the CDR3. This clone was counted a single time.

This chain joins TRBV27 and TRBJ2-2; a possible D gene is TRBD1 (5 bases). This clonotype was sampled from a man aged 55 to 69 with acute or convalescent COVID-19. The sample was peripheral blood. The CDR3 spells CASSLLVGAAGELFF. For the CDR3, the DNA is TGTGCCAGCAGTTTATTGGTAGGGGCGGCCGGGGAGCTGTTTTTT.